The entry that follows covers one T cell receptor (beta chain) sequence. V was cut by 0 bases and J by 8 bases, with 8 bases left in between. The CDR3 has 13 amino acids. Germline V lookup: CDR1 SGHVS, CDR2 FQNEAQ. The table came from immunoSEQ multiplex PCR; TCRdb's copy has only in-frame clones and leaves some out. This sample has about 88,000 clones, with about 87% found just once. The entry originates in a study of OX40 agonist ivuxolimab in advanced cancers. This TCR came from an adult with an advanced solid tumor such as melanoma, head and neck, liver or kidney cancer. Sample: CD4+ or CD8+ T cells sorted from blood, taken in a trial of the OX40 agonist ivuxolimab. The V gene is TRBV7-8, the J gene TRBJ1-3; D remains ambiguous. CDR3 DNA sequence: TGTGCCAGCAGCTTAGCCGAGAAATACACCATATATTTT. Protein product: CASSLAEKYTIYF.